The entry that follows covers one TCR beta chain sequence. These data belong to a study of blood T cell repertoires in COVID-19. The table came from immunoSEQ multiplex PCR; TCRdb's copy has only in-frame clones and leaves some out. The table shows 300,000 to 350,000 clones, with 80% to 90% occurring only once. Germline values: CDR1 KGHSH, CDR2 LQKENI. The CDR3 totals 18 residues. Unmatched junction bases numbered 10, after V lost 2 bases and J lost 1 base. J is TRBJ1-2 and V is TRBV18; 10 bases map to TRBD1. The sample was peripheral blood. The sequence derives from a man aged 25 to 40 with COVID-19, enrolled during active disease. The CDR3 loop is CASSPMGQGLEHNYGYTF. DNA of the CDR3: TGTGCCAGCTCACCAATGGGACAGGGGTTAGAACATAACTATGGCTACACCTTC.